These 26 T cell receptor beta chains were sequenced from one sample in a study of T cells after yellow fever vaccination. TCRdb used MiXCR to reprocess the 5' RACE reads, holding one entry per CDR3 protein. The data show 300,000 to 400,000 distinct CDR3 sequences, approximately 11% seen once. The specimen was CD4+ T cells sorted from PBMCs, collected 45 days after the yellow fever booster vaccination. All receptors come from a man younger than 30 who received the YFV17D yellow fever vaccine.

The chain uses TRBV3-1 and TRBJ2-7, with 9 bases fitting TRBD2. There are 13 residues in the CDR3. After removal of 10 bases from V and 4 bases from J, the junction contained 8 bases not matched to a gene. Germline-derived CDR1 and CDR2 are LGHDT and YNNKEL (reference sequence). The CDR3, as DNA: TGTGCCACCCTTGGGCGGGGGGGATACGAGCAGTACTTC. Its protein product is CATLGRGGYEQYF.

The chain uses TRBV5-6 and TRBJ2-5; D ambiguous. The germline V and J ends were trimmed by 4 bases and 0 bases, with 16 bases remaining between them. This CDR3 contains 16 residues. The germline V gene encodes CDR1 SGHDT and CDR2 YYEEEE. The CDR3 region has the DNA TGTGCCAGCAGCCGAGTCAGCTTTGGGGACCAAGAGACCCAGTACTTC. This gives the protein CASSRVSFGDQETQYF.

The table lists this clonotype with many counts. The gene calls are TRBV7-3 and TRBJ1-1; the D is unclear. Germline CDR1 is SGHTA and CDR2 is FQGTGA. Trimming removed 0 bases at V and 5 bases at J, with 10 bases between. The CDR3 loop spans 14 amino acids. The DNA of the CDR3 is TGTGCCAGCAGCTTAACGGCCGCGGGGACTGAAGCTTTCTTT. It encodes CASSLTAAGTEAFF.

The chain uses TRBV2 and TRBJ2-7; 7 nucleotides line up with TRBD1. V shed 8 bases and J 0 bases; nucleotides not matched to a gene: 10. CDR3 length: 15 residues. Germline values: CDR1 SNHLY, CDR2 FYNNEI. This CDR3 reads CASGRDRDSSYEQYF. The CDR3 nucleotides read TGTGCCAGCGGAAGGGACAGAGATAGCTCCTACGAGCAGTACTTC.

CDR3 loop: CASSPSTGKWAEQFF. As DNA, the CDR3 is TGTGCCAGCTCACCAAGTACAGGTAAATGGGCTGAGCAGTTCTTC. The V gene is TRBV18, the J gene TRBJ2-1; D may be TRBD1 (5 bases). Trimming stripped 2 bases from V and 9 bases from J, with 17 bases between. Germline V gene lookup returns CDR1 KGHSH and CDR2 LQKENI. The length of the CDR3 is 15 residues.

The chain recombines TRBV5-8 with TRBJ2-7; D might be TRBD1 (5 bases). The V and J ends lost 2 bases and 2 bases respectively, with 8 bases between them. From germline, CDR1 is SGHTS and CDR2 YDEGEE. CDR3 size: 13 residues. The CDR3 DNA follows: TGTGCCAGCAGCTTACCAGGGACCTACGAGCAGTACGTC. This encodes CASSLPGTYEQYV.

This sequence joins TRBV3-1 and TRBJ1-5; maybe TRBD1 (5 bases). V lost 2 bases, J lost 5 bases, and 13 bases lay in between. The CDR3 consists of 15 residues. Germline V gene data show CDR1 as LGHDT and CDR2 as YNNKEL (reference sequence). The DNA of the CDR3 is TGTGCCAGCAGCCAATCCTCAGGGCTGGATCAGCCCCAGCATTTT. Encoded protein: CASSQSSGLDQPQHF.

The genes are TRBV6-6 and TRBJ1-3; D might be TRBD1 (5 bases). The CDR3 sequence is 15 residues long. Trimming took 11 bases from V and 7 from J, leaving 24 bases between them. From germline, CDR1 is MNHNY and CDR2 SVGAGI (reference sequence). The CDR3 DNA is TGTGCCTCTAGATCGGGCAGGGCAGGTGGGAACACCATATATTTT. It codes for CASRSGRAGGNTIYF.

The chain recombines TRBV4-2 with TRBJ1-3; D is undetermined. The ends were cut back, 5 bases at V and 4 bases at J, with 9 bases in the middle. Germline loops: CDR1 LGHNA, CDR2 YNFKEQ. The CDR3 loop spans 13 amino acids. CDR3 DNA sequence: TGTGCCAGCAGCGAAAACTCAGGAAACACCATATATTTT. Its protein product is CASSENSGNTIYF.

By sample fraction, this clonotype is medium-sized (0.01 to 0.1%). The rearrangement uses TRBV27 and TRBJ1-2; D perhaps matches TRBD1 (5 bases). The V end was cut by 0 bases, the J end by 4 bases, with 9 bases between. The CDR3 totals 14 residues. CDR1 and CDR2 from the germline V gene are MNHEY and SMNVEV (reference sequence). The CDR3 coding sequence is TGTGCCAGCAGTTTATCGGGGGAAAGCTATGGCTACACCTTC. This encodes CASSLSGESYGYTF.

This clonotype came up a few times. J is TRBJ2-6 and V is TRBV5-1; 11 bases align to TRBD1. The CDR3 loop spans 20 amino acids. Germline V CDR1 and CDR2: SGHRS, YFSETQ. Trimming took 0 bases from V and 1 from J; bases not matched to a gene: 9. CDR3 loop: CASSLEGQGARWSGANVLTF. The CDR3 DNA reads TGCGCCAGCAGCTTGGAAGGACAGGGGGCGCGGTGGTCTGGGGCCAACGTCCTGACTTTC.

This rearrangement joins TRBV12-3 or TRBV12-4 to TRBJ1-6; tentatively, D is TRBD1 (5 bases). V lost 4 bases and J 6 bases, leaving 19 bases between the germline ends. CDR3 length: 17 amino acids. CDR3 protein: CASSSLNQGTANSPLHF. The CDR3, as DNA: TGTGCCAGCAGTTCTTTAAATCAGGGAACTGCTAATTCACCCCTCCACTTT.

Ten or more counts support this clonotype. The rearrangement uses TRBV7-2 and TRBJ1-1, with 7 positions matching TRBD1. The CDR3 is made up of 17 amino acids. V dropped 3 bases and J dropped 1; count of bases not matched to a gene: 11. Germline values: CDR1 SGHTA, CDR2 FQGNSA. The CDR3 loop is CASSLRSKGAKNTEAFF. In DNA form, the CDR3 reads TGTGCCAGCAGCTTGCGAAGTAAGGGGGCGAAGAACACTGAAGCTTTCTTT.

The chain links TRBV15 to TRBJ1-2; 7 bases fit TRBD1. The V gene end was trimmed by 0 bases and the J gene end by 6 bases; junction bases not matched to a gene: 16. The germline CDR1 and CDR2 sequences are LNHNV and YYDKDF (reference sequence). The CDR3 covers 18 residues. CDR3 bases: TGTGCCACCAGCAGAGATCTTGGAACTCGACAGGGTGGTCATGGCTACACCTTC. This encodes CATSRDLGTRQGGHGYTF. The variable domain in full, with the rest retrieved from reference TRBV15 and TRBJ1-2, is DAMVIQNPRYQVTQFGKPVTLSCSQTLNHNVMYWYQQKSSQAPKLLFHYYDKDFNNEADTPDNFQSRRPNTSFCFLDIRSPGLGDTAMYLCATSRDLGTRQGGHGYTFGSGTRLTVV.

The sample holds a few counts of this clonotype. The chain combines TRBV18 with TRBJ2-2, with TRBD2 matching 8 bases. This CDR3 has 19 residues. The V gene end was trimmed by 4 bases and the J gene end by 1 base; junction bases not matched to a gene: 14. The V gene's germline CDR1 is KGHSH and CDR2 LQKENI. CDR3 nucleotides: TGTGCCAGCTCACGCTTCAGCGGCCTAGCGGGCCAGAACACCGGGGAGCTGTTTTTT. Amino acids: CASSRFSGLAGQNTGELFF.

This clonotype came up a few times. The chain recombines TRBV20-1 with TRBJ1-5, with TRBD1 matching over 7 bases. The CDR3 runs to 16 residues. CDR1 is DFQATT and CDR2 is SNEGSKA in the germline V gene (reference sequence). V lost 0 bases and J lost 6; bases outside the gene matches: 11. This chain's CDR3 is CSARDRTTGVSQPQHF. The CDR3 DNA reads as TGCAGTGCTAGAGATAGGACAACAGGGGTATCTCAGCCCCAGCATTTT.

The rearrangement joins TRBV15 to TRBJ1-1, with D uncertain. CDR3 length equals 13 residues. V was shortened by 0 bases and J by 4 bases, with 6 bases between the two germline ends. CDR1 and CDR2 from the germline V gene are LNHNV and YYDKDF (reference sequence). The CDR3 DNA follows: TGTGCCACCAGCAGAGATGGCCTCACTGAAGCTTTCTTT. Amino acids: CATSRDGLTEAFF.

This clonotype was picked up a small number of times. The CDR3 region has the DNA TGTGCCAGCAGCTTCCAGACGGGGTCGGGGGTTGAGCAGTTCTTC. Encoded protein: CASSFQTGSGVEQFF. The gene calls are TRBV7-2 and TRBJ2-1; TRBD2 might be the D (6 bases). The CDR3 totals 15 residues. Trimming removed 3 bases at V and 9 bases at J, with 18 bases between. CDR1 SGHTA and CDR2 FQGNSA come from the germline V gene.

The chain links TRBV5-4 to TRBJ2-3, with D perhaps TRBD2 (6 bases). Trimming removed 7 bases from V and 2 bases from J, with 14 bases in between. This CDR3 region has 14 residues. The V gene's germline CDR1 is SGHNT and CDR2 YYREEE (reference sequence). CDR3 protein: CASGRRTVTDTQYF. Here the CDR3 DNA reads TGTGCCAGCGGGAGGCGGACTGTCACAGATACGCAGTATTTT.

This clonotype was counted many times. V usage is TRBV6-5 and J usage is TRBJ1-2; D is unclear. Germline CDR1 and CDR2: MNHEY and SVGAGI. The CDR3 contains 12 residues. Trimming pared 0 bases from V and 6 bases from J, leaving 5 bases between. The CDR3 loop reads CASSYSGNGYTF. CDR3 sequence (DNA): TGTGCCAGCAGTTACTCAGGGAATGGCTACACCTTC.

This sequence joins TRBV5-4 and TRBJ2-5; D is tentatively TRBD1 or TRBD2 (5 bases each). This CDR3 region has 14 residues. V lost 4 bases, J lost 1 base, and 11 bases lay in between. Germline V gene sequence: CDR1 SGHNT, CDR2 YYREEE (reference sequence). CDR3 protein: CASSDPGRQETQYF. CDR3 bases: TGTGCCAGCAGCGATCCGGGACGCCAAGAGACCCAGTACTTC. Filled out from reference TRBV5-4 and TRBJ2-5, the complete variable domain reads ETGVTQSPTHLIKTRGQQVTLRCSSQSGHNTVSWYQQALGQGPQFIFQYYREEENGRGNFPPRFSGLQFPNYSSELNVNALELDDSALYLCASSDPGRQETQYFGPGTRLLVL.

The V call is TRBV30, the J call TRBJ2-3; no firm D call. The CDR3 runs 14 residues. Germline assignment: CDR1 GTSNPN and CDR2 SVGIG (reference sequence). V gave up 2 bases and J gave up 4 bases, with 13 bases separating them. DNA of the CDR3: TGTGCCTGGAGTTTGAACCAAGGTGCAGATACGCAGTATTTT. Its translation: CAWSLNQGADTQYF.

In this sample, this clonotype turned up many times. CDR3 residues: CATSRAQPQETQYF. The CDR3 DNA reads as TGTGCCACCAGCAGAGCGCAGCCGCAAGAGACCCAGTACTTC. The chain has TRBV15 and TRBJ2-5; unclear D gene. Germline V gene data show CDR1 as LNHNV and CDR2 as YYDKDF (reference sequence). Trimming left V 1 base short and J 2 bases short, with 8 bases between. There are 14 residues in the CDR3.

The genes are TRBV25-1 and TRBJ1-6, with 10 bases fitting TRBD1. This CDR3 spans 15 amino acids. CDR1 and CDR2 (germline): MGHDK, SYGVNS. J lost 10 bases, V lost 3 bases, and 6 bases had no gene match. The DNA for the CDR3 is TGTGCCAGCAGTGATCAGGGACAGGGGTGGTCACCCCTCCACTTT. It encodes CASSDQGQGWSPLHF. Looking up the rest from reference TRBV25-1 and TRBJ1-6 gives the full variable domain: EADIYQTPRYLVIGTGKKITLECSQTMGHDKMYWYQQDPGMELHLIHYSYGVNSTEKGDLSSESTVSRIRTEHFPLTLESARPSHTSQYLCASSDQGQGWSPLHFGNGTRLTVT.

The chain is built from TRBV20-1 and TRBJ2-1, with 10 bases identical to TRBD2. This CDR3 region has 12 residues. With 5 bases clipped from V and 12 bases from J, the junction kept 7 bases outside the gene matches. Germline CDR1 is DFQATT and CDR2 is SNEGSKA (reference sequence). CDR3 sequence reads: CSAVAGGKGQFF. CDR3 sequence (DNA): TGCAGTGCTGTAGCGGGGGGTAAGGGGCAGTTCTTC.

Here the CDR3 reads CASSPPTGLNQPQHF. As DNA, the CDR3 is TGTGCCAGCAGTCCCCCCACAGGGCTCAATCAGCCCCAGCATTTT. The V and J genes are TRBV28 and TRBJ1-5; D might be TRBD1 (6 bases). CDR1 MDHEN and CDR2 SYDVKM come from the germline V gene. The CDR3 has 15 residues. V lost 5 bases and J lost 3, with 14 bases in between.